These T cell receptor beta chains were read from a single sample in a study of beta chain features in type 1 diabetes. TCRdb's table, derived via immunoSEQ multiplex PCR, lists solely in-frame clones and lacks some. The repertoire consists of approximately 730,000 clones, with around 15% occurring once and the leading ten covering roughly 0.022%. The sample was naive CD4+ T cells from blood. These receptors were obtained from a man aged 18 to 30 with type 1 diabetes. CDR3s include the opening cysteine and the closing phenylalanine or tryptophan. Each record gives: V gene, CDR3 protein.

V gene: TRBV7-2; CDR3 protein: CASNSPQGAGNQPQHF
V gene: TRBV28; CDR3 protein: CASSWEGGNSPLHF
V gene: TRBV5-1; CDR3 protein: CASSSADQRRETQYF
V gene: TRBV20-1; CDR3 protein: CSARLDFSQYF
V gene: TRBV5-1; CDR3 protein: CASSLEQVFNEQFF
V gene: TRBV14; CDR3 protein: CASSQQGVGELFF
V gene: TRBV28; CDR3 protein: CASIPANSGNTIYF
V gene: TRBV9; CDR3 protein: CASSSRDGHSGNTIYF
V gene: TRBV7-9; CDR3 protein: CASSPSAGSGYTF
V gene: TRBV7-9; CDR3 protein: CASSLGAYQPQHF
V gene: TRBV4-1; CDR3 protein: CASSRDRGGYNEQFF
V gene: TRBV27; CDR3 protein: CASARNYLDYSPIDEQYF
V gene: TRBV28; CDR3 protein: CASSSHSGDGEQFF
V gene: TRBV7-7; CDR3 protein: CASTKGPTGYTGELFF
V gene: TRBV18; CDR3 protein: CASSPPGQFTDTQYF
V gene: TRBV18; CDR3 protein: CASSPPPGIYEQYF
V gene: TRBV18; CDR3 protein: CASSPMNGGLDEQYF